The 23 T cell receptor beta chains presented below share a single source sample, sequenced in a study of preoperative IRX-2 immunotherapy in early breast cancer. The treatment denotes: preoperative locoregional IRX-2 cytokine immunotherapy. Clones were read by immunoSEQ multiplex PCR, and TCRdb kept only the in-frame ones, dropping some. The table includes approximately 98,000 clones, roughly 85% detected once. This material consisted of tumor tissue, taken after IRX-2 immunotherapy. Receptors were obtained from a human donor with breast cancer.

The chain uses TRBV18 and TRBJ1-3; D is possibly TRBD1 (6 bases). This CDR3 comprises 15 residues. V was shortened by 2 bases and J by 2 bases, with 10 bases between the two germline ends. The germline CDR1 and CDR2 sequences are KGHSH and LQKENI. CDR3 protein: CASSPYGGAGNTIYF. CDR3 sequence (DNA): TGTGCCAGCTCACCATACGGGGGCGCTGGAAACACCATATATTTT. The full variable domain, with the rest looked up from reference TRBV18 and TRBJ1-3, is NAGVMQNPRHLVRRRGQEARLRCSPMKGHSHVYWYRQLPEEGLKFMVYLQKENIIDESGMPKERFSAEFPKEGPSILRIQQVVRGDSAAYFCASSPYGGAGNTIYFGEGSWLTVV.

This clone occurred once. This chain links TRBV5-1 with TRBJ2-2, with 10 positions matching TRBD1. V dropped 3 bases and J dropped 3; count of bases not matched to a gene: 5. CDR1 is SGHRS, CDR2 YFSETQ, per germline. The CDR3 sequence is 16 residues long. In DNA form, the CDR3 reads TGCGCCAGCAGCTCGACAGGGGGCGCGGACACCGGGGAGCTGTTTTTT. Translation gives CASSSTGGADTGELFF. The full variable domain, completed using reference TRBV5-1 and TRBJ2-2, is KAGVTQTPRYLIKTRGQQVTLSCSPISGHRSVSWYQQTPGQGLQFLFEYFSETQRNKGNFPGRFSGRQFSNSRSEMNVSTLELGDSALYLCASSSTGGADTGELFFGEGSRLTVL.

The CDR3, as DNA: TGTGCCTGGAGTATTACAGAAGAAGCTTTCTTT. Protein: CAWSITEEAFF. The chain has TRBV30 and TRBJ1-1; no clear D gene. V was clipped by 2 bases and J by 8 bases, with 9 bases between them. Looked up from germline, CDR1 is GTSNPN and CDR2 is SVGIG (reference sequence). There are 11 residues in the CDR3.

This clone has just a few counts. The genes are TRBV28 and TRBJ1-5; D not resolved. Trimming cost V 8 bases and J 5 bases, with 22 bases left between them. This CDR3 is 16 amino acids long. Germline V gene data show CDR1 as MDHEN and CDR2 as SYDVKM. Here the CDR3 reads CASEETPGEYDQPQHF. As DNA, the CDR3 is TGTGCCAGCGAGGAAACCCCCGGGGAGTACGATCAGCCCCAGCATTTT.

J is TRBJ2-3 and V is TRBV6-8; 11 bases are shared with TRBD2. The CDR3 is 15 residues long. J was trimmed by 1 base and V by 5 bases; bases with no gene match: 2. Germline V gene sequence: CDR1 MNHGY, CDR2 SAAAGT. The CDR3 nucleotides are TGTGCCAGCAGTACTAGCGGGAGCGGCACAGATACGCAGTATTTT. Protein product: CASSTSGSGTDTQYF.

V usage is TRBV11-3 and J usage is TRBJ1-2; 11 bases align to TRBD1. V was pared by 4 bases and J by 14 bases, with 12 bases of the junction left unmatched. This CDR3 is built from 14 residues. CDR1 and CDR2 (germline): SGHNT, YENEEA. CDR3 residues: CASSSRTGGVEGTF. CDR3 DNA sequence: TGTGCCAGCAGCTCTCGGACAGGGGGCGTGGAGGGGACCTTC.

The J gene is TRBJ1-4, the V gene TRBV10-2; maybe TRBD1 (6 bases). CDR1 and CDR2 from the germline V gene are WSHSY and SAAADI. V was trimmed by 5 bases and J by 8 bases, leaving 18 bases between them. The CDR3 is 15 residues long. The CDR3 protein is CASSPQGTLQEKLFF. The CDR3 region has the DNA TGCGCCAGCAGTCCACAGGGCACCCTTCAAGAAAAACTGTTTTTT.

The genes are TRBV7-8 and TRBJ1-4, with a tentative D call TRBD1 (5 bases). Germline V gene sequence: CDR1 SGHVS, CDR2 FQNEAQ. V was trimmed by 6 bases and J by 5 bases, leaving 10 bases between them. The CDR3 has 13 amino acids. The CDR3 loop reads CASSRGLNEKLFF. The CDR3 coding sequence is TGTGCCAGCAGTCGGGGGTTAAATGAAAAACTGTTTTTT.

The gene calls are TRBV28 and TRBJ1-1, with D perhaps TRBD1 (6 bases). V was trimmed by 5 bases and J by 1 base, leaving 14 bases between them. This CDR3 has 15 residues. The germline V gene has CDR1 MDHEN and CDR2 SYDVKM. Here the CDR3 DNA reads TGTGCCAGCAGTCCGTCGGGGGGGCCGAACACTGAAGCTTTCTTT. It yields the protein CASSPSGGPNTEAFF.

The genes are TRBV10-1 and TRBJ2-3; D gene unclear. Looked up from germline, CDR1 is WNHNN and CDR2 is SYGVQD (reference sequence). Trimming stripped 3 bases from V and 6 bases from J, with 10 bases between. The CDR3 is made up of 13 amino acids. The CDR3 DNA sequence: TGCGCCAGCAGTGATAGGGCCGGGGATACGCAGTATTTT. It specifies CASSDRAGDTQYF.

The rearrangement uses TRBV5-1 and TRBJ1-1, with D maybe TRBD1 (5 bases). The CDR3 runs 16 residues. From germline, CDR1 is SGHRS and CDR2 YFSETQ. V lost 4 bases to trimming and J lost 4 bases, with 20 bases between them. This chain's CDR3 is CASSRWGGTMVTEAFF. The CDR3 DNA sequence: TGCGCCAGCAGCAGATGGGGGGGAACCATGGTCACTGAAGCTTTCTTT.

The chain couples TRBV14 to TRBJ1-1; D perhaps matches TRBD1 (5 bases). In germline, CDR1 is SGHDN, CDR2 FVKESK. The CDR3 spans 14 residues. The V and J ends lost 1 base and 4 bases respectively, with 10 bases between them. Written as DNA, the CDR3 is TGTGCCAGCAGCCAAGTGGGGGGGGGCACTGAAGCTTTCTTT. It is translated as CASSQVGGGTEAFF.

The chain recombines TRBV5-1 with TRBJ2-7; 11 bases are shared with TRBD2. In germline, CDR1 is SGHRS, CDR2 YFSETQ. The CDR3 spans 14 residues. V gave up 4 bases and J gave up 5 bases; unmatched junction bases: 5. Here the CDR3 DNA reads TGCGCCAGCAGCCTGACGACTAGCGGGGACGAGCAGTACTTC. It translates to CASSLTTSGDEQYF. Using reference TRBV5-1 and TRBJ2-7 for the parts outside the CDR3, the full variable domain is KAGVTQTPRYLIKTRGQQVTLSCSPISGHRSVSWYQQTPGQGLQFLFEYFSETQRNKGNFPGRFSGRQFSNSRSEMNVSTLELGDSALYLCASSLTTSGDEQYFGPGTRLTVT.

The chain carries TRBV11-3 and TRBJ2-4; D may match TRBD1 or TRBD2 (5 bases each). Germline V CDR1 and CDR2: SGHNT, YENEEA. This CDR3 comprises 15 residues. Trimming removed 3 bases at V and 7 bases at J, with 16 bases between. CDR3 protein: CASSFAGTSSNIQYF. In nucleotides, the CDR3 is TGTGCCAGCAGCTTCGCCGGGACCTCTAGCAACATTCAGTACTTC.

This clone was observed a handful of times. The J gene is TRBJ1-4, the V gene TRBV10-3, with D possibly being TRBD1 (6 bases). The V gene lost 0 bases and the J gene lost 5 bases, with 10 bases spanning the gap. Germline V CDR1 and CDR2: ENHRY, SYGVKD. The CDR3 extends over 15 amino acids. Here the CDR3 reads CAISESNRENEKLFF. The CDR3 DNA is TGTGCCATCAGTGAGTCGAACAGGGAAAATGAAAAACTGTTTTTT.

V is TRBV7-1 and J is TRBJ2-3; D call uncertain. TRBV7-1 has ORF status, its function being uncertain. V lost 8 bases and J 3 bases, leaving 18 bases between the germline ends. The length of the CDR3 is 15 residues. CDR3 sequence (DNA): TGTGCCAGCGGGCCAGTAAGATGGGGAACAGATACGCAGTATTTT. Translation gives CASGPVRWGTDTQYF.

This clone was detected only a few times. The chain has TRBV15 and TRBJ2-2, with TRBD1 matching 10 bases. This CDR3 has 16 amino acids. V gave up 7 bases and J gave up 5 bases; unmatched junction bases: 10. CDR1 LNHNV and CDR2 YYDKDF come from the germline V gene (reference sequence). The CDR3 spells CATIAVDRGTTGELFF. The CDR3 region has the DNA TGTGCCACCATCGCGGTGGACAGGGGGACGACCGGGGAGCTGTTTTTT.

The CDR3 is CSVGYHSSTDTQYF. The CDR3 DNA reads as TGCAGCGTTGGCTACCATTCTAGCACAGATACGCAGTATTTT. The chain recombines TRBV29-1 with TRBJ2-3; D remains unclear. The CDR3 runs to 14 residues. Germline V lookup: CDR1 SQVTM, CDR2 ANQGSEA. Trimming removed 4 bases at V and 0 bases at J, with 11 bases between.

This chain connects TRBV6-7 to TRBJ1-5, with no clear D. TRBV6-7 is an ORF for which the function is uncertain. The CDR3 spans 11 residues. Trimming took off 9 bases at V and 1 base at J, with 4 bases between the two ends. CDR3 DNA: TGTGCCAGTGGAAGCAATCAGCCCCAGCATTTT. This translates into CASGSNQPQHF.

The V gene is TRBV6-8, the J gene TRBJ1-6; a possible D gene is TRBD1 (5 bases). Trimming removed 9 bases from V and 12 bases from J, with 18 bases in between. CDR3 length: 13 residues. Looked up from germline, CDR1 is MNHGY and CDR2 is SAAAGT. The CDR3 nucleotides read TGTGCCAGTCACAGGACCCCTCAGGAACCCCTCCACTTT. It yields the protein CASHRTPQEPLHF.

CDR3 region: CASSEVGVLNYGYTF. CDR3 bases read: TGTGCCAGCAGTGAAGTCGGAGTCCTTAACTATGGCTACACC. This chain uses TRBV6-1 with TRBJ1-2, with D unresolved. The sequence runs out 1 residue before the end of the CDR3; the remainder is reconstructed from the germline J gene. This CDR3 contains 15 residues. The V end was cut by 1 base, the J end by 1 base, with 10 bases between. The V gene's germline CDR1 is MNHNS and CDR2 SASEGT.

V and J are TRBV29-1 and TRBJ1-1, with D perhaps TRBD1 (5 bases). Germline V gene data show CDR1 as SQVTM and CDR2 as ANQGSEA. The V and J ends lost 5 bases and 2 bases respectively, with 15 bases between them. This CDR3 is 14 amino acids long. CDR3 in amino acids: CSVQSREDNTEAFF. CDR3 bases: TGCAGCGTTCAGAGCAGGGAAGACAACACTGAAGCTTTCTTT.

This chain links TRBV30 with TRBJ2-2; tentative D call: TRBD2 (5 bases). Germline V gene lookup returns CDR1 GTSNPN and CDR2 SVGIG (reference sequence). The CDR3 runs 16 residues. Trimming took off 0 bases at V and 0 bases at J, with 11 bases between the two ends. CDR3 nucleotides: TGTGCCTGGAGTGTGTGGCGGGCCGCGAACACCGGGGAGCTGTTTTTT. This gives the protein CAWSVWRAANTGELFF.